Sequencing of this T cell receptor (beta chain) was carried out in a study of tumor-infiltrating lymphocytes in primary liver carcinoma (dated by TCRdb to 2016 to 2017). Turning to the overall study: Roughly five patients with histopathologically diagnosed primary liver carcinoma underwent surgical resection in China between November 2015 and 2016. Hepatocellular carcinoma (four) or combined HCC and intrahepatic cholangiocarcinoma (one) was present in the five patients, who were three men and two women aged 30 to 69 years. The tumors of the five patients were staged as T1-T3 N0M0, with maximum diameters ranging from about 4.2 to 11 cm. Roughly 3.65 to 8 million productive TCRbeta reads were obtained per sample, and no significant difference in read depth was found between tissue types. Across five regions of each liver tumor, along with adjacent normal tissue and blood, the study brought together TCRbeta repertoire sequencing, expression microarrays and whole-exome sequencing. A total of 35 specimens from 5 patients, comprising some 25 tumor regions, 5 adjacent noncancerous liver tissues and 5 peripheral blood samples, were covered by TCRbeta repertoire sequencing. High reproducibility was observed for the technical replicate repertoires, with mean shared-clone rates around 0.9 and correlation coefficients above 0.95.

RNA from unsorted whole blood was extracted with TRIzol reagent, and germline DNA was obtained with the DNeasy Blood & Tissue kit. Patients had chronic HBV infection and were treatment-naive at sampling. Before surgery, around 4.2 milliliters of peripheral blood were collected into K2EDTA tubes. Broader findings and caveats from the paper: Because the samples were bulk and unsorted, CD4+ and CD8+ T cell repertoires could not be compared. Consistent with antigen-driven expansion, pairs of tumor regions showed higher repertoire overlap (mean around 36%) than either tumor-adjacent pairs (around 17%) or tumor-blood pairs (around 14%). Compared with blood, tumors had a significantly larger share of the repertoire taken up by the top 250 clones (p = 0.039). Because only the TCR beta chain was sequenced and unpaired alpha chains were not captured, true repertoire diversity is likely underestimated. With just a few patients in the study, the authors point out that the findings should be validated in a larger study.

According to the germline V gene, CDR1 reads SGHAT and CDR2 reads FQNNGV. V loses 7 bases of germline sequence and J loses 1 base, and the interval between the two ends is 11 bases. The CDR3, cysteine through phenylalanine, is 14 amino acids long. Just the 42-base CDR3 DNA is kept, in frame starting at base 1. This clonotype was seen many times. Its target antigen remains unknown. No quality values exist for individual bases; no much larger clone is one base distant. A constant-region primer and ProtoScript II reverse transcriptase were used to reverse-transcribe TCRbeta-specific cDNA from 500 ng total RNA. The TCRbeta libraries were prepared through three rounds of nested multiplex PCR following a slightly modified ARM-PCR procedure. Each of the first two PCR rounds ran for roughly 9 cycles using multiplex TRBV1-TRBV30 forward primers together with a Cbeta reverse primer. Sample barcodes and Illumina adapters were added in a final 25-cycle PCR with Deep VentR polymerase. Before sequencing, amplicons between 200 and 500 bp were purified from gel using a QIAquick gel extraction kit. TCRbeta amplicons were sequenced on an Illumina HiSeq 2500 with 250-bp paired-end reads. The authors' analysis ran thus. To recover full CDR3 sequences, reads were quality-trimmed using Trimmomatic v0.33 and paired reads were then merged using FLASH v1.2.11. MiGEC v1.2.1b assigned V, D and J germline segments to the rearranged TCRbeta sequences. VDJtools v1.0.0 computed clonotype statistics and Shannon-Wiener diversity indices. Except for diversity analysis, only each sample's 250 most abundant clonotypes were used in subsequent analyses to reduce sampling bias. TCRdb's own reprocessing of the public reads used fastp at Q25 and MiXCR and kept productive beta chains. All rows with the same CDR3 protein become a single entry with the most common DNA and genes. The V and J calls reflect TCRdb's pipeline rather than the authors' work. Here the sample has hundreds of thousands of distinct CDR3 sequences; 50% to 75% occur a single time. Of the sample, over 15% is held by the ten largest clones.

The rearranged segments are TRBV11-2 and TRBJ1-3; the D gene cannot be resolved reliably. The sample comprised peripheral blood. This clonotype was obtained from a woman in her twenties or thirties with primary liver carcinoma and hepatitis B virus infection. The CDR3 has the sequence CASTNFLSGNTIYF. The sequence in DNA is TGTGCCAGCACTAATTTCTTATCTGGAAACACCATATATTTT.